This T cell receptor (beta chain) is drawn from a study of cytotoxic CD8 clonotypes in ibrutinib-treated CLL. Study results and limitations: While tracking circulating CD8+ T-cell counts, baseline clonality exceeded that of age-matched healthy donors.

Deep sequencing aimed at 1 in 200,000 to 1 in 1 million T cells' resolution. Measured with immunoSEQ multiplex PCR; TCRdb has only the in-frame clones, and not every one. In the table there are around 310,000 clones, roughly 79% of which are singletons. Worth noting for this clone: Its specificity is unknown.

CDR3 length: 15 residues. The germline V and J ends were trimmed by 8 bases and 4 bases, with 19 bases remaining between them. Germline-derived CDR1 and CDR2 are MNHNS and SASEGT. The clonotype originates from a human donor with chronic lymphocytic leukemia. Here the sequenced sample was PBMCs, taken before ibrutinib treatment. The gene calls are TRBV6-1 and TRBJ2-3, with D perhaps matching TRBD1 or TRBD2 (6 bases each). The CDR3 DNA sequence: TGTGCCAGCCTGGAGGGGGATAATCGGGCAGATACGCAGTATTTT. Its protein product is CASLEGDNRADTQYF.